This T cell receptor beta chain was observed in a study of human T cells and chemical hapten exposure. As to time point: patch test 2, 6 weeks after DPC sensitization. Treatment: therapeutic diphenylcyclopropenone sensitization with weekly scalp DPC. The authors' total RNA extraction used unfractionated whole blood. The CDR3 length is 15 residues. Germline V gene data show CDR1 as DFQATT and CDR2 as SNEGSKA (reference sequence). Trimming removed 4 bases at V and 2 bases at J, with 18 bases between. Each CDR3 protein gets one entry after TCRdb re-called the RACE reads with MiXCR. The sample gives fewer than 100,000 distinct CDR3 sequences, 11% of which show up once; approximately 1.4% is in the top ten.

The clonotype was recovered from a man aged 18 to 35 with alopecia areata. Some clones in this sample may be carry-over from other donors' samples. This rearrangement joins TRBV20-1 to TRBJ2-7; D is possibly TRBD1 (5 bases). Material: whole blood, obtained in connection with sensitization to the hapten diphenylcyclopropenone (DPC). CDR3 sequence reads: CSANKGQRLTYEQYF. The DNA for the CDR3 is TGCAGTGCTAATAAGGGGCAACGCCTGACCTACGAGCAGTACTTC.